The 9 T cell receptor beta chains listed next were all sequenced from one sample in a study of CD8+ T cells in alopecia areata (dated by TCRdb to the late 2010s). Read against the paper, the sample's treatment or condition label means: oral pan-JAK inhibitor, 5-10 mg twice daily. The library relied on the immunoSEQ multiplex PCR assay. For TCR sequencing, RNA was extracted from every sample and reverse transcribed into cDNA to serve as template. The immuneACCESS repertoire file appears here via TCRdb, limited to in-frame rearrangements. These files lack a portion of the clones; in checked studies, under half of the deficit traces to unresolved V genes, and the cause of the others is not known. Recorded for this sample are 180,000 or so clones; roughly 50% of them occurred a single time. Clones ranked in the top ten supply roughly 17% of the sample. This sample comprised CD4+ T cells sorted from blood, obtained at roughly week 58, from a patient treated with tofacitinib. These receptors were taken from a human donor with alopecia areata.

This clone has a handful of counts. CDR3 coding DNA: TGTGCCAGCAGCCCAGGTCTACAAGAGACCCAGTACTTC. It encodes CASSPGLQETQYF. The chain has TRBV9 and TRBJ2-5, with D hard to call. Germline CDR1 reads SGDLS; CDR2 reads YYNGEE. Trimming shortened V by 4 bases and J by 2 bases, and 9 bases separated the two germline ends. The CDR3 length is 13 residues. The full variable domain, with the rest looked up from reference TRBV9 and TRBJ2-5, is DSGVTQTPKHLITATGQRVTLRCSPRSGDLSVYWYQQSLDQGLQFLIQYYNGEERAKGNILERFSAQQFPDLHSELNLSSLELGDSALYFCASSPGLQETQYFGPGTRLLVL.

The genes are TRBV5-1 and TRBJ2-5; 7 nucleotides line up with TRBD1. This CDR3 spans 13 amino acids. Trimming took 2 bases from V and 4 from J; bases not matched to a gene: 2. Germline lookup yields CDR1 SGHRS and CDR2 YFSETQ. CDR3 in amino acids: CASSFRQGETQYF. The CDR3 DNA reads TGCGCCAGCAGCTTCAGACAGGGAGAGACCCAGTACTTC.

The count of this clone is one. The V gene is TRBV5-1, the J gene TRBJ1-2; 10 positions match TRBD1. CDR1 is SGHRS and CDR2 is YFSETQ in the germline V gene. The CDR3 covers 14 residues. V lost 7 bases, J lost 2 bases, and 5 bases stayed unmatched. The CDR3 nucleotides are TGCGCCAGCCGTACGGGACAGGGGAACTATGGCTACACCTTC. As protein: CASRTGQGNYGYTF. Filled out from reference TRBV5-1 and TRBJ1-2, the complete variable domain reads KAGVTQTPRYLIKTRGQQVTLSCSPISGHRSVSWYQQTPGQGLQFLFEYFSETQRNKGNFPGRFSGRQFSNSRSEMNVSTLELGDSALYLCASRTGQGNYGYTFGSGTRLTVV.

V gene TRBV6-6 combines with J gene TRBJ2-3; no firm D call. This CDR3 has 14 residues. V was trimmed by 6 bases and J by 4 bases, leaving 14 bases between them. The germline V gene has CDR1 MNHNY and CDR2 SVGAGI (reference sequence). The CDR3 bases are TGTGCCAGCAGCCAACCAGGACGATCAGATACGCAGTATTTT. Its translation is CASSQPGRSDTQYF.

V and J are TRBV19 and TRBJ1-5; D remains unclear. The V end was cut by 3 bases, the J end by 2 bases, with 5 bases between. Germline V gene sequence: CDR1 LNHDA, CDR2 SQIVND (reference sequence). This CDR3 has 13 amino acids. Here the CDR3 reads CASSIGGNQPQHF. The CDR3 coding sequence is TGTGCCAGTAGTATTGGGGGCAATCAGCCCCAGCATTTT.

The chain joins TRBV5-1 to TRBJ2-5, with D perhaps TRBD1 (5 bases). The germline CDR1 and CDR2 sequences are SGHRS and YFSETQ. V lost 5 bases, J lost 4 bases, and 12 bases lay in between. The CDR3 is made up of 13 amino acids. CDR3 loop: CASRGAGSETQYF. CDR3 nucleotide sequence: TGCGCCAGCAGAGGGGCAGGGTCAGAGACCCAGTACTTC.

V gene TRBV20-1 combines with J gene TRBJ2-5; D is unclear. V was trimmed by 1 base and J by 9 bases, leaving 9 bases between them. This CDR3 comprises 11 residues. Germline V gives CDR1 DFQATT, CDR2 SNEGSKA (reference sequence). The DNA of the CDR3 is TGCAGTGCTAGAGTCGGAGTGGCCCAGTACTTC. Protein: CSARVGVAQYF.

V gene TRBV4-1 combines with J gene TRBJ2-1; weak D call: TRBD2 (6 bases). V gave up 1 base and J gave up 6 bases, with 13 bases separating them. CDR3 length: 15 amino acids. Germline V CDR1 and CDR2: MGHRA, YSYEKL. CDR3 coding DNA: TGCGCCAGCAGCCAAGGGGGGACTTTCGCCAATGAGCAGTTCTTC. The encoded protein is CASSQGGTFANEQFF.

The chain employs TRBV30 and TRBJ2-3; D is uncertain. The germline V gene has CDR1 GTSNPN and CDR2 SVGIG (reference sequence). With 8 bases removed from V and 5 bases from J, the gap between germline ends came to 14 bases. The CDR3 has 12 amino acids. The chain's CDR3 is CAIRTLQDTQYF. DNA of the CDR3: TGTGCCATACGGACCCTTCAAGATACGCAGTATTTT. Filled out from reference TRBV30 and TRBJ2-3, the complete variable domain reads SQTIHQWPATLVQPVGSPLSLECTVEGTSNPNLYWYRQAAGRGLQLLFYSVGIGQISSEVPQNLSASRPQDRQFILSSKKLLLSDSGFYLCAIRTLQDTQYFGPGTRLTVL.